This T cell receptor (beta chain) was retrieved from a study of breast tumors, draining lymph nodes, adjacent tissues. Many counts were recorded for this clonotype. What it binds is not known. TCRdb reanalysed the multiplex PCR reads using MiXCR and keeps one entry per CDR3 protein. Of some 85,000 distinct CDR3 sequences in the sample, roughly 29% were seen once. Study findings and constraints: Luminal-like breast cancer showed significantly greater tumor-nontumor repertoire similarity than basal-like breast cancer did. Tumor repertoires ranked between lymph nodes and nontumor tissue in diversity, with V and J gene preferences. The data were judged consistent with most tumor T cells coming from lymph node and expanding in tumor. Data only fit, rather than demonstrated, lymph node origin of most tumor T cells.

Breast cancer patients provided tissue from their axillary draining lymph nodes. The junction had 11 bases not matched to a gene; V was cut back by 5 bases and J by 6 bases. The CDR3 is 16 residues long. Germline loops: CDR1 SGHTA, CDR2 FQGNSA. Source material: axillary lymph node tissue. The receptor's source is a female donor with breast cancer. Some clones in this sample may be carry-over from other donors' samples. The V and J genes are TRBV7-2 and TRBJ2-7; 12 bases are a match to TRBD1. CDR3 coding DNA: TGTGCCAGCAGCACCCTACCGGGACAGGGGGCCCTCGAGCAGTACTTC. This gives the protein CASSTLPGQGALEQYF.